This T cell receptor beta chain was documented in a study of blood T cell repertoires in COVID-19. Produced via immunoSEQ multiplex PCR; TCRdb's table is partial and in-frame only. The sample holds almost 55,000 clones, approximately 89% seen once. Trimming at V came to 7 bases and at J to 6 bases, leaving 12 bases not matched to a gene. The CDR3 length is 15 residues. The germline gives CDR1 SGHTA, CDR2 FQGNSA. This clone was observed a single time. The receptor's source is a human donor in a cohort sampled during active COVID-19. The chain carries TRBV7-2 and TRBJ2-1, with TRBD1 matching 7 bases. The source material was peripheral blood. CDR3: CASTPATGISNEQFF. The CDR3 DNA reads TGTGCCAGCACCCCTGCGACAGGGATATCCAATGAGCAGTTCTTC.